One sample yielded the 13 T cell receptor beta chains listed below, sequenced in a study of blood T cell repertoires in COVID-19. Sequencing used immunoSEQ multiplex PCR; TCRdb keeps in-frame clones, though not all of them. The table has a few hundred thousand clones, around 89% seen once. The sample was PBMCs or T cells enriched from blood (not recorded which). The receptors were sampled from a woman between 35 and 50 years old who had recovered from COVID-19.

CDR3 residues: CASSFAGVDTQYF. As DNA, the CDR3 is TGTGCCAGCAGCTTCGCGGGGGTAGATACGCAGTATTTT. This chain links TRBV7-2 with TRBJ2-3; 7 bases line up with TRBD2. This CDR3 region has 13 residues. Germline V lookup: CDR1 SGHTA, CDR2 FQGNSA. J gave up 5 bases and V 3 bases, and 2 bases lay outside the gene matches. Full variable domain (rest looked up from reference TRBV7-2 and TRBJ2-3): GAGVSQSPSNKVTEKGKDVELRCDPISGHTALYWYRQSLGQGLEFLIYFQGNSAPDKSGLPSDRFSAERTGGSVSTLTIQRTQQEDSAVYLCASSFAGVDTQYFGPGTRLTVL.

The rearrangement uses TRBV6-6 and TRBJ2-7; 12 bases line up with TRBD1. This CDR3 has 15 residues. Germline V gives CDR1 MNHNY, CDR2 SVGAGI (reference sequence). The junction had 6 bases not matched to a gene; V was cut back by 4 bases and J by 5 bases. The CDR3 here is CASSSEGTGGNEQYF. In nucleotides, the CDR3 is TGTGCCAGCAGTTCCGAAGGGACAGGGGGCAACGAGCAGTACTTC.

V and J are TRBV12-5 and TRBJ1-6, with TRBD1 as a possible D gene (6 bases). The CDR3 is 13 residues long. The ends were cut back, 5 bases at V and 10 bases at J, with 12 bases in the middle. Germline V lookup: CDR1 LGHNT, CDR2 FRNRAP. The chain's CDR3 is CASGTTGQSPLHF. The CDR3 DNA follows: TGTGCTAGTGGTACCACAGGGCAGTCACCCCTCCACTTT.

J is TRBJ1-2 and V is TRBV27; 11 bases agree with TRBD1. V shed 3 bases and J 6 bases; nucleotides not matched to a gene: 6. Germline CDR1 and CDR2: MNHEY and SMNVEV (reference sequence). The CDR3 is 15 amino acids. The CDR3 DNA reads TGTGCCAGCAGTTTTTGGGACAGGGGGAGCCATGGCTACACCTTC. It translates to CASSFWDRGSHGYTF.

This clone was counted ten times or more. The rearrangement joins TRBV18 to TRBJ2-7, with 10 bases fitting TRBD1. J was trimmed by 0 bases and V by 6 bases; bases with no gene match: 8. The CDR3 consists of 16 residues. Germline CDR1 KGHSH, CDR2 LQKENI. The CDR3 DNA sequence: TGTGCCAGCTCTCAGACCGGGACAGGGGTCTCCTACGAGCAGTACTTC. Its protein product is CASSQTGTGVSYEQYF.

The chain recombines TRBV13 with TRBJ1-2, with 7 bases aligning to TRBD1. V was clipped by 5 bases and J by 4 bases; unmatched bases: 4. CDR1 is PRHDT, CDR2 FYEKMQ, per germline (reference sequence). The CDR3 sequence is 13 residues long. The CDR3 is CASSMTGFYGYTF. CDR3 in DNA: TGTGCCAGCAGCATGACAGGGTTCTATGGCTACACCTTC.

This clone was found once. CDR3: CASSGTGDEKLFF. The CDR3 coding sequence is TGTGCCAGCAGCGGGACAGGGGATGAAAAACTGTTTTTT. V and J are TRBV27 and TRBJ1-4; TRBD1 matches 10 bases. This CDR3 region has 13 residues. CDR1 is MNHEY, CDR2 SMNVEV, per germline (reference sequence). The junction had 1 base not matched to a gene; V was cut back by 6 bases and J by 6 bases.

The CDR3 sequence is CASSGNSLRSEGRELFF. In nucleotides, the CDR3 is TGTGCCAGCAGCGGTAACAGTCTCCGATCAGAGGGCCGGGAGCTGTTTTTT. The chain combines TRBV7-9 with TRBJ2-2, with D possibly matching TRBD2 (5 bases). V was shortened by 5 bases and J by 9 bases, with 25 bases between the two germline ends. Germline V lookup: CDR1 SEHNR, CDR2 FQNEAQ (reference sequence). The CDR3 has 17 amino acids.

The CDR3 sequence: CASSEGGQGLYEQYF. The CDR3 nucleotides read TGCGCCAGCAGTGAGGGGGGACAGGGTCTCTACGAGCAGTACTTC. The gene calls are TRBV10-1 and TRBJ2-7; 9 bases are a match to TRBD1. The CDR3 length is 15 residues. The V gene's germline CDR1 is WNHNN and CDR2 SYGVQD (reference sequence). The trim removed 2 bases at V and 3 bases at J, leaving 5 bases unmatched.

The genes are TRBV11-2 and TRBJ2-2; D unclear. Looked up from germline, CDR1 is SGHAT and CDR2 is FQNNGV. The V end was cut by 3 bases, the J end by 6 bases, with 5 bases between. The CDR3 extends over 12 amino acids. The DNA of the CDR3 is TGTGCCAGCAGCTTTTCCTCCGGGGAGCTGTTTTTT. This sequence encodes CASSFSSGELFF.

J is TRBJ1-2 and V is TRBV15; 8 nucleotides align to TRBD1. CDR3 length: 16 residues. Germline loops: CDR1 LNHNV, CDR2 YYDKDF (reference sequence). The trim removed 3 bases at V and 0 bases at J, leaving 6 bases unmatched. The CDR3: CATSSYRDRTNYGYTF. The CDR3 DNA reads as TGTGCCACCAGCAGTTACCGGGACAGGACTAACTATGGCTACACCTTC.

The J gene is TRBJ1-4, the V gene TRBV4-3; D call uncertain. In germline, CDR1 is LGHNA, CDR2 YSLEER. The germline V and J ends were trimmed by 0 bases and 3 bases, with 14 bases remaining between them. This CDR3 has 17 amino acids. CDR3 DNA: TGCGCCAGCAGCCAAGATTACGCAGGTACACCTAATGAAAAACTGTTTTTT. It encodes CASSQDYAGTPNEKLFF.

CDR3 nucleotide sequence: TGCGCCAGCAGTCGTCCGGGACAGGGGGCCGATGGCTACACCTTC. As protein: CASSRPGQGADGYTF. The chain recombines TRBV5-1 with TRBJ1-2; TRBD1 matches at 12 bases. Looked up from germline, CDR1 is SGHRS and CDR2 is YFSETQ. The length of the CDR3 is 15 residues. V gave up 5 bases and J gave up 6 bases; unmatched junction bases: 8.